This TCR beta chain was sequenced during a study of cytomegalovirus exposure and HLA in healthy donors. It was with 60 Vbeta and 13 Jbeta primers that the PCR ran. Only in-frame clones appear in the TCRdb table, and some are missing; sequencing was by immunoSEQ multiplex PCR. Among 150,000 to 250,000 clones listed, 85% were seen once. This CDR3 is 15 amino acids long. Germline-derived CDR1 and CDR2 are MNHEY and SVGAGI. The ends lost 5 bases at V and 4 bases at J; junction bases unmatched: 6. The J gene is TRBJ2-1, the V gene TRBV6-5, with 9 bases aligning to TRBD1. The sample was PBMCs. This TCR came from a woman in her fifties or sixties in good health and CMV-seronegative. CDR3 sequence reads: CASSTDRGKYNEQFF. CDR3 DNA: TGTGCCAGCAGTACAGACAGGGGGAAATACAATGAGCAGTTCTTC.